This T cell receptor beta chain emerged from a study of human T cells and chemical hapten exposure. Study context: Patients' scalps got diphenylcyclopropenone weekly throughout the roughly 23-week study. Study findings and constraints: Alopecia affecting every donor means their immune response may not match healthy people's.

This clonotype was observed a few times. Its antigen is unidentified. CDR1 is SGHTA and CDR2 is FQGNSA in the germline V gene. The CDR3 consists of 14 residues. V was cut by 4 bases and J by 2 bases, with 12 bases left in between. A single record per CDR3 protein comes from TCRdb applying MiXCR to the RACE reads. The table shows 95,000 to 150,000 distinct CDR3 sequences, with 11% occurring only once. Time point given: patch test 3, about 24 weeks after DPC sensitization. Treatment defined: therapeutic diphenylcyclopropenone sensitization with weekly scalp DPC. The receptor comes from a woman in her forties or fifties with alopecia areata. Some clones in this sample may be carry-over from other donors' samples. The material sequenced was whole blood, taken in connection with sensitization to the hapten diphenylcyclopropenone (DPC). J is TRBJ2-7 and V is TRBV7-2; D call uncertain. Here the CDR3 DNA reads TGTGCCAGCAGCTCCGGTGGCAGCGCCTACGAGCAGTACTTC. It translates to CASSSGGSAYEQYF.